This TCR beta chain is drawn from a study of primary melanoma T cells and metastatic recurrence. General study results and limits: T-cell fraction over 20% seemed protective regardless of ulceration or nodes. The tumor T-cell fraction reportedly predicted progression-free survival independently of thickness, ulceration, mitotic rate and age.

TCRdb's table, derived via immunoSEQ multiplex PCR, lists solely in-frame clones and lacks some. The data show under 300 clones, 85% to 95% seen once. This clone was seen only once. The target antigen is unknown. An end of the junction differs from the germline gene, which may be a read error. The CDR3 extends over 15 amino acids. Germline CDR1 and CDR2: KGHSY and FQNENV. Sequenced sample: melanoma tumor tissue. This receptor was obtained from a human donor with melanoma. This sequence joins TRBV16 and TRBJ1-1, with D possibly being TRBD1 (5 bases). CDR3 bases: TGTGCCAGCAACCGTAACCGGGGGAGGGGCACTAAAGCTTTCTTT. It encodes CASNRNRGRGTKAFF.